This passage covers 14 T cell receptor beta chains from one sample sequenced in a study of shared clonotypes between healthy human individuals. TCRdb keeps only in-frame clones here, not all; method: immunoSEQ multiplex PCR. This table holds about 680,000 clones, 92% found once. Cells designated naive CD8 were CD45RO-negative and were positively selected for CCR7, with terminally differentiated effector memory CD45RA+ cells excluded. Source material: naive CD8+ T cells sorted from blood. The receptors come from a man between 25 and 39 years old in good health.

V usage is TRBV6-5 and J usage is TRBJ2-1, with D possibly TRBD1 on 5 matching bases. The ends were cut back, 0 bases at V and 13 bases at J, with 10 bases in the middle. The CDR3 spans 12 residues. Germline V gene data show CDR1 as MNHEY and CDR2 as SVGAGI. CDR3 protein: CASSYSAGPQFF. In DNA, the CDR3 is TGTGCCAGCAGTTACTCGGCAGGGCCACAGTTCTTC.

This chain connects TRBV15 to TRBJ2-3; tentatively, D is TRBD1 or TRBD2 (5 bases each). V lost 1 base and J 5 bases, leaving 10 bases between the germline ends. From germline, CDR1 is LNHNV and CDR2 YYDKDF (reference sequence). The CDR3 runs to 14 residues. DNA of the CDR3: TGTGCCACCAGCAGAGCGCAGGGAGAAGATACGCAGTATTTT. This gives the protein CATSRAQGEDTQYF.

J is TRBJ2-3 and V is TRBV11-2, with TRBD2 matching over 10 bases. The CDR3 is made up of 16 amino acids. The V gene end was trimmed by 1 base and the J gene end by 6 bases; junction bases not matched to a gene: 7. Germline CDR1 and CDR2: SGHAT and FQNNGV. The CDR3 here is CASSLVPSGSRDTQYF. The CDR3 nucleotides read TGTGCCAGCAGCTTAGTTCCTAGCGGGAGTAGGGATACGCAGTATTTT.

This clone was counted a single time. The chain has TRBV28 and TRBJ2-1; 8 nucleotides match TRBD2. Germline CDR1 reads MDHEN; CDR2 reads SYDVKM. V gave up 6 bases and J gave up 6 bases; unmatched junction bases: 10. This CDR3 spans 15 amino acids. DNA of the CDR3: TGTGCCAGCAGATTAGCCGGGACTAGGCCCAATGAGCAGTTCTTC. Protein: CASRLAGTRPNEQFF. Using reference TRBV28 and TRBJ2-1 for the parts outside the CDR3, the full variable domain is DVKVTQSSRYLVKRTGEKVFLECVQDMDHENMFWYRQDPGLGLRLIYFSYDVKMKEKGDIPEGYSVSREKKERFSLILESASTNQTSMYLCASRLAGTRPNEQFFGPGTRLTVL.

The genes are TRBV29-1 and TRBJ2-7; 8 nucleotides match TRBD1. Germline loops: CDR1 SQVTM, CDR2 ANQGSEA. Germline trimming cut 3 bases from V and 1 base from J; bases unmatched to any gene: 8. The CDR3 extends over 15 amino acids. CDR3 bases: TGCAGCGTTGAGCGCCTGGACAGGGAATCCTACGAGCAGTACTTC. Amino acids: CSVERLDRESYEQYF.

In nucleotides, the CDR3 is TGTGCCAGCATCAAGCTGGCTGAGACACTTCTCTACGAGCAGTACTTC. Its protein product is CASIKLAETLLYEQYF. The chain employs TRBV5-5 and TRBJ2-7; D uncertain. The CDR3 loop spans 16 amino acids. V lost 6 bases and J 3 bases, leaving 22 bases between the germline ends. Germline V gene lookup returns CDR1 SGHKS and CDR2 YYEKEE (reference sequence).

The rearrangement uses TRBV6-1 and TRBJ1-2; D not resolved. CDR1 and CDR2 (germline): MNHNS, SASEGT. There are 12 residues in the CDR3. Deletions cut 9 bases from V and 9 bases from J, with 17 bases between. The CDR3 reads CARADYGRSYTF. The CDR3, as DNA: TGTGCCAGGGCCGATTATGGTAGAAGCTACACCTTC.

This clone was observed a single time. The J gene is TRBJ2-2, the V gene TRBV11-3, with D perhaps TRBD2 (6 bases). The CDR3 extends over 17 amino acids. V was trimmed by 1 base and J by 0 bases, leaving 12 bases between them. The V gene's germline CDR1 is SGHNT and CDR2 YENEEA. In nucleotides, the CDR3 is TGTGCCAGCAGCTTAGGGGTTGGACTAACGAACACCGGGGAGCTGTTTTTT. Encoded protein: CASSLGVGLTNTGELFF.

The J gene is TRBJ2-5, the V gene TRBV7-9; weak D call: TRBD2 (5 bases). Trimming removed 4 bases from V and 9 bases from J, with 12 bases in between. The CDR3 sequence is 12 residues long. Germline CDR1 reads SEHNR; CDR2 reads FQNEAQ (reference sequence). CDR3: CASSSLEEAQYF. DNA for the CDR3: TGTGCCAGCAGCTCACTCGAGGAGGCCCAGTACTTC. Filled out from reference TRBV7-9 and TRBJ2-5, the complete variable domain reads DTGVSQNPRHKITKRGQNVTFRCDPISEHNRLYWYRQTLGQGPEFLTYFQNEAQLEKSRLLSDRFSAERPKGSFSTLEIQRTEQGDSAMYLCASSSLEEAQYFGPGTRLLVL.

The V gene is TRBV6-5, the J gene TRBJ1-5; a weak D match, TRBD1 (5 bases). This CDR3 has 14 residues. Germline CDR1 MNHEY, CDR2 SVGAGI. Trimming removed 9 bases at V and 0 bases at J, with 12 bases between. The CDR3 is CASNPGGSNQPQHF. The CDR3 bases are TGTGCCAGTAACCCGGGGGGTAGCAATCAGCCCCAGCATTTT.

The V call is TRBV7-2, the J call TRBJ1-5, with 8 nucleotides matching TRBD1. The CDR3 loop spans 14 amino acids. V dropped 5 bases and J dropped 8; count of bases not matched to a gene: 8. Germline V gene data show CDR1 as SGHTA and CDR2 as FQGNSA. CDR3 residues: CASSPRQGTEPQHF. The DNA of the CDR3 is TGTGCCAGCAGCCCAAGACAGGGGACGGAGCCCCAGCATTTT.

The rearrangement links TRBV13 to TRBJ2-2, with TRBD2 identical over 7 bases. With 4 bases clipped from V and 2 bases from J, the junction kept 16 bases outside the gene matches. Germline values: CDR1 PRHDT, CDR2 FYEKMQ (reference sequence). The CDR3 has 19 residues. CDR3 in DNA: TGTGCCAGCAGCTCAATCCCCGGGAGCGGGGTCCATAACACCGGGGAGCTGTTTTTT. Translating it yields CASSSIPGSGVHNTGELFF.

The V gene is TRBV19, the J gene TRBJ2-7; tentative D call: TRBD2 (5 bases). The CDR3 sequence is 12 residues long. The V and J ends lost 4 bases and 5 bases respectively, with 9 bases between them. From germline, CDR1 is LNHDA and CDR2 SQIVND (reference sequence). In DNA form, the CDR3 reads TGTGCCAGTAGTAACGGAGGTGACGAGCAGTACTTC. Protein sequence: CASSNGGDEQYF.

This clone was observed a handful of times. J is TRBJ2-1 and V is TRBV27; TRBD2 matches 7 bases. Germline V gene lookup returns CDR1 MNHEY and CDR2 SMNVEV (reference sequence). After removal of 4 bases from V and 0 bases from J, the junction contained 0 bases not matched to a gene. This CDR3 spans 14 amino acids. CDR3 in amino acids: CASSWGGSYNEQFF. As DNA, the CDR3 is TGTGCCAGCAGTTGGGGGGGCTCCTACAATGAGCAGTTCTTC.